This T cell receptor (beta chain) emerged from a study of T cell responses to AZD1222 COVID-19 vaccine. Produced via immunoSEQ multiplex PCR; TCRdb's table is partial and in-frame only. The data contain 75,000 to 85,000 clones, roughly 90% of them singletons. General study results and limits: An increase in Spike-specific TCR breadth and depth was observed after two AZD1222 doses. White British ancestry dominated among donors, who included more females, and clonal diversity was possibly underestimated.

Concerning this clone: The antigen is not known.

The sequenced sample was peripheral blood, obtained 28 days after the second AZD1222 dose. The sequence was obtained from an adult who received the AZD1222 COVID-19 vaccine.

DNA of the CDR3: TGTGCCAGCTCACCGGGACAGGAAAAAGCCTACGAGCAGTACTTC. Protein product: CASSPGQEKAYEQYF. The chain links TRBV18 to TRBJ2-7; 8 bases line up with TRBD1. V was clipped by 3 bases and J by 2 bases; unmatched bases: 6. This CDR3 comprises 15 residues. In germline, CDR1 is KGHSH, CDR2 LQKENI.